This TCR beta chain was retrieved from a study of cytomegalovirus exposure and HLA in healthy donors. Findings of the study overall: Common viral pathogens seemed to be connected with several of the most significant clusters, according to a later analysis.

Researchers ran the PCR with 60 Vbeta and 13 Jbeta primers. TCRdb keeps only in-frame clones here, not all; method: immunoSEQ multiplex PCR. The table lists fewer than 150,000 clones. A note on this clone: Its antigen remains unidentified. At one end, the junction sequence differs from germline, possibly due to a read error. Other DNA sequences in this sample translate to the same CDR3.

Sequencing was performed on PBMCs. The clonotype originates from a man aged 35 to 55 in good health and CMV-seronegative.

For the CDR3, the DNA is TGCGCCAGCAGCGCCGGTTCCGGGACAGCCTCCTATGGCTACACCTTC. Encoded protein: CASSAGSGTASYGYTF. This sequence joins TRBV9 and TRBJ1-2; 7 bases match TRBD1. The CDR3 extends over 16 amino acids. CDR1 and CDR2 from the germline V gene are SGDLS and YYNGEE.